Sequencing of this T cell receptor beta chain was carried out in a study of T cell responses to AZD1222 COVID-19 vaccine. Study findings and constraints: Only after the peak T cell response were repertoires sampled.

Libraries were prepared by immunoSEQ multiplex PCR; TCRdb keeps only in-frame clonotypes and omits some of them. The table has some 160,000 clones, 75% to 95% seen once. About this clone: The antigen is undetermined.

Trimming took off 4 bases at V and 11 bases at J, with 15 bases between the two ends. Looked up from germline, CDR1 is SGHRS and CDR2 is YFSETQ. CDR3 length equals 12 residues. The clonotype was recovered from an adult in good health. The rearrangement links TRBV5-1 to TRBJ1-1; no clear D gene. The specimen was peripheral blood, collected on day 0 of AZD1222 vaccination. The CDR3 loop is CASSVPGIGAFF. DNA for the CDR3: TGCGCCAGCAGCGTGCCAGGTATTGGGGCTTTCTTT.